A selection of T cell receptor beta chains follows, all from one sample in a study of blood T cell repertoires in COVID-19. Assay: immunoSEQ multiplex PCR; the TCRdb copy retains only in-frame clones and omits some. Here the sample spans 160,000 or so clones, approximately 79% being singletons. Specimen: peripheral blood. The receptor source for this set is an elderly woman with acute or convalescent COVID-19. Both conserved end residues are part of each CDR3. A D gene is named only where the DNA matches it firmly. Only part of the rows carry a size: once, few, many, or a class if the clone is expanded.

V gene	clone size	D gene	J gene	CDR3 protein	CDR3 DNA
TRBV10-2	NA	TRBD2	TRBJ2-1	CASFSAGGDDEQFF	TGCGCCAGCTTCTCAGCGGGAGGGGATGATGAGCAGTTCTTC
TRBV4-1	few	NA	TRBJ1-1	CASSQEQLTEAFF	TGCGCCAGCAGCCAAGAGCAACTCACTGAAGCTTTCTTT
TRBV7-2	NA	TRBD2	TRBJ2-7	CASSMSGGSSYEQYF	TGTGCCAGCAGTATGAGCGGGGGGTCTAGTTACGAGCAGTACTTC
TRBV3-1/TRBV3-2	NA	NA	TRBJ2-3	CASSQVPRGRLTDTQYF	TGTGCCAGCAGCCAAGTTCCCCGCGGGCGGCTTACGGATACGCAGTATTTT
TRBV28	NA	TRBD1	TRBJ2-3	CASRPAGGTTDTQYF	TGTGCCAGCAGGCCGGCAGGGGGTACCACAGATACGCAGTATTTT
TRBV25-1	NA	NA	TRBJ1-2	CASSGPARGDYGYTF	TGTGCCAGCAGTGGGCCCGCCAGGGGTGACTATGGCTACACCTTC
TRBV1	NA	NA	TRBJ2-1	CTRAGPFRTLGQFF	TGCACCCGAGCAGGTCCTTTTCGAACCTTGGGGCAGTTCTTC
TRBV18	NA	NA	TRBJ1-6	CASSPKSDSPLHF	TGTGCCAGCTCACCAAAGTCGGATTCACCCCTCCACTTT
TRBV5-1	NA	NA	TRBJ2-1	CASSLAFSDNEQFF	TGCGCCAGCAGCTTGGCATTCAGTGACAATGAGCAGTTCTTC
TRBV27	NA	NA	TRBJ2-3	CASSYSPVGTDTQYF	TGTGCCAGCAGCTACTCACCCGTGGGCACAGATACGCAGTATTTT
TRBV9	NA	NA	TRBJ2-1	CASSPRPGDSEQFF	TGTGCCAGCAGTCCTCGGCCCGGGGATAGTGAGCAGTTCTTC
TRBV19	NA	NA	TRBJ1-5	CASSSLLNQPQHF	TGTGCCAGTAGCTCCCTTTTAAATCAGCCCCAGCATTTT
TRBV7-9	NA	NA	TRBJ2-7	CASSSGGQGPALYEQYF	TGTGCCAGCAGCTCTGGGGGTCAGGGGCCGGCCTTATACGAGCAGTACTTC
TRBV4-2	NA	NA	TRBJ2-2	CASSQLGASYDPGELFF	TGTGCCAGCAGCCAACTGGGGGCTAGCTATGACCCCGGGGAGCTGTTTTTT
TRBV10-2	NA	TRBD2	TRBJ2-1	CASRTSGRVNEQFF	TGCGCCAGCAGAACTAGCGGGAGGGTGAATGAGCAGTTCTTC
TRBV10-3	few	TRBD2	TRBJ2-1	CAISPGLAGAYNEQFF	TGTGCCATCAGTCCCGGACTAGCGGGAGCTTACAATGAGCAGTTCTTC
TRBV5-4	NA	NA	TRBJ1-3	CASSLQGWNTIYF	TGTGCCAGCAGCTTGCAGGGGTGGAACACCATATATTTT
TRBV2	NA	TRBD2	TRBJ2-5	CARGGTSGNRGETQYF	TGTGCCAGGGGTGGGACTAGCGGCAACAGGGGGGAGACCCAGTACTTC
TRBV6-5	NA	NA	TRBJ1-2	CASSYSGRPANYGYTF	TGTGCCAGCAGTTACTCGGGCAGGCCCGCTAACTATGGCTACACCTTC
TRBV27	NA	TRBD2	TRBJ2-1	CAGSLPGAGNEQFF	TGTGCCGGCAGTTTACCGGGAGCGGGGAATGAGCAGTTCTTC
TRBV5-6	NA	NA	TRBJ2-7	CASSSYQGRRTYEQYF	TGTGCCAGCAGCTCGTATCAGGGTAGGCGTACCTACGAGCAGTACTTC
TRBV28	NA	TRBD2	TRBJ2-1	CASSLPARLAGVRPHNEQFF	TGTGCCAGCAGTTTACCCGCGAGACTAGCGGGAGTCAGGCCCCACAATGAGCAGTTCTTC
TRBV21-1	NA	NA	TRBJ2-7	CASSTFLAGVNFEQYF	TGTGCCAGCAGCACTTTTCTAGCGGGAGTAAACTTCGAGCAGTACTTC
TRBV7-2	NA	NA	TRBJ2-3	CASSQRDTQYF	TGTGCCAGCAGCCAACGGGATACGCAGTATTTT
TRBV6-5	NA	TRBD1	TRBJ2-7	CASREDRDALEQYF	TGTGCCAGCAGGGAGGACAGGGACGCCCTGGAGCAGTACTTC
TRBV28	NA	TRBD2	TRBJ2-1	CASRLAGGLYEQFF	TGTGCCAGCAGACTAGCGGGAGGTCTTTATGAGCAGTTCTTC